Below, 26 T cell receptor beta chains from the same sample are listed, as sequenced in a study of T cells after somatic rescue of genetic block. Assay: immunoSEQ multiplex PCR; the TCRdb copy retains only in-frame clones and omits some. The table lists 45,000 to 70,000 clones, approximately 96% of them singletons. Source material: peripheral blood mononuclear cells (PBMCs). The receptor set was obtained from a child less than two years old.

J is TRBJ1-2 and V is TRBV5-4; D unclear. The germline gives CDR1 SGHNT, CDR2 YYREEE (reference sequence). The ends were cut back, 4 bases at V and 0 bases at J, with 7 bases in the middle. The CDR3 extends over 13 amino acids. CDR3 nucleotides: TGTGCCAGCAGCCCCACGGCTAACTATGGCTACACCTTC. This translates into CASSPTANYGYTF.

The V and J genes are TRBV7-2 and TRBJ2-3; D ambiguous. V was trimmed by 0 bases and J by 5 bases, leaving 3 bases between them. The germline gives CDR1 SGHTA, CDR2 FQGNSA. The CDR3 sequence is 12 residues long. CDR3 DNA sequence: TGTGCCAGCAGCTTAGCGCTAGATACGCAGTATTTT. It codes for CASSLALDTQYF.

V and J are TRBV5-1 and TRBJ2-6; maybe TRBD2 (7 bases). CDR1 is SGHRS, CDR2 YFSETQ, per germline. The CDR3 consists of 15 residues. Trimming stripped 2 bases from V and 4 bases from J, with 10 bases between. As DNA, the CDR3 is TGCGCCAGCAGCTTCGGGGGGCCAGGGGCCAACGTCCTGACTTTC. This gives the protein CASSFGGPGANVLTF.

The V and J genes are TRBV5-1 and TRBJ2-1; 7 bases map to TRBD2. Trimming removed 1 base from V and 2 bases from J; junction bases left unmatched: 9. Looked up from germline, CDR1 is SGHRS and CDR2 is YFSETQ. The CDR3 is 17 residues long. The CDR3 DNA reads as TGCGCCAGCAGCTTGTGGCAGGCGGGAGACCCCTACAATGAGCAGTTCTTC. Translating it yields CASSLWQAGDPYNEQFF.

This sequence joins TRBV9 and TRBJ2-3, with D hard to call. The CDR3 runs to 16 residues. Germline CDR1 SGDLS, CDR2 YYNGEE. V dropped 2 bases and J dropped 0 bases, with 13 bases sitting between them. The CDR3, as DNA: TGTGCCAGCAGCGTTTTCGTCGCGTCTAGCACAGATACGCAGTATTTT. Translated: CASSVFVASSTDTQYF.

In DNA, the CDR3 is TGTGCCAGCAGTTCGTCGGGACTACCCCACCAAGAGACCCAGTACTTC. Residues: CASSSSGLPHQETQYF. V usage is TRBV28 and J usage is TRBJ2-5, with 7 bases aligning to TRBD2. The CDR3 covers 16 residues. Germline V gives CDR1 MDHEN, CDR2 SYDVKM. The V gene end was trimmed by 4 bases and the J gene end by 0 bases; junction bases not matched to a gene: 8. Together with reference TRBV28 and TRBJ2-5, the CDR3 gives the full variable domain: DVKVTQSSRYLVKRTGEKVFLECVQDMDHENMFWYRQDPGLGLRLIYFSYDVKMKEKGDIPEGYSVSREKKERFSLILESASTNQTSMYLCASSSSGLPHQETQYFGPGTRLLVL.

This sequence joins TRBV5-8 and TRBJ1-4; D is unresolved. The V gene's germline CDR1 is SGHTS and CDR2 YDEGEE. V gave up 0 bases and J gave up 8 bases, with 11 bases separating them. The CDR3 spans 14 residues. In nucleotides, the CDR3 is TGTGCCAGCAGCTTGGCGTGGTTAGACGAAAAACTGTTTTTT. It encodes CASSLAWLDEKLFF. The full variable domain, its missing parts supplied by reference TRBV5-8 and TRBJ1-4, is EAGVTQSPTHLIKTRGQQATLRCSPISGHTSVYWYQQALGLGLQFLLWYDEGEERNRGNFPPRFSGRQFPNYSSELNVNALELEDSALYLCASSLAWLDEKLFFGSGTQLSVL.

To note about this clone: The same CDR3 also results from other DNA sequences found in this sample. CDR3 in DNA: TGCAGCGTTGACAGGGGCACAGATACGCAGTATTTT. This gives the protein CSVDRGTDTQYF. The rearrangement links TRBV29-1 to TRBJ2-3, with TRBD1 as a possible D gene (5 bases). V was cut by 3 bases and J by 1 base, with 5 bases left in between. Germline V gives CDR1 SQVTM, CDR2 ANQGSEA. The CDR3 is made up of 12 amino acids.

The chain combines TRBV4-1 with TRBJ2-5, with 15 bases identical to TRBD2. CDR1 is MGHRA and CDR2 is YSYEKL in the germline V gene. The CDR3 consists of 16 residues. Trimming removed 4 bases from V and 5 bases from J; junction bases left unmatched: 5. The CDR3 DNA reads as TGCGCCAGCAGCCGGACTAGCGGGAGGGCCGGGGAGACCCAGTACTTC. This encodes CASSRTSGRAGETQYF.

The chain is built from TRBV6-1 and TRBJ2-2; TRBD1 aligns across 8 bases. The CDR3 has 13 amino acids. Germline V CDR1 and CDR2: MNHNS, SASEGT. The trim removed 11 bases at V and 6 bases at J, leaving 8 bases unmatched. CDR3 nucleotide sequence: TGTGCCGGAAACGGACAGGGCCCCGGGGAGCTGTTTTTT. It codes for CAGNGQGPGELFF.

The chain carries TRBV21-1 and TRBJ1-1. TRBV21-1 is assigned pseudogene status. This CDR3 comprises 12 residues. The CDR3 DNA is TGTGCCAGCAGCAAGGAGTACACTGAAGCTTTCTTT. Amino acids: CASSKEYTEAFF.

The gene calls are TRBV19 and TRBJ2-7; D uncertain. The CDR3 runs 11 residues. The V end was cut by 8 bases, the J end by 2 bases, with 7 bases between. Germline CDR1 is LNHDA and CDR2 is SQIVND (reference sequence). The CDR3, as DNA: TGTGCCAGTCACCCCACCTACGAGCAGTACTTC. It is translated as CASHPTYEQYF.

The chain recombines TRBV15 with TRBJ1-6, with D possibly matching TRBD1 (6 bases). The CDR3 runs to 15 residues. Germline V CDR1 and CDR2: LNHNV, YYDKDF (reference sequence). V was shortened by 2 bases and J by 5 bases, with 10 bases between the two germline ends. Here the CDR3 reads CATSRFRDNNSPLHF. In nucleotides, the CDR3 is TGTGCCACCAGCAGATTCCGGGACAATAATTCACCCCTCCACTTT.

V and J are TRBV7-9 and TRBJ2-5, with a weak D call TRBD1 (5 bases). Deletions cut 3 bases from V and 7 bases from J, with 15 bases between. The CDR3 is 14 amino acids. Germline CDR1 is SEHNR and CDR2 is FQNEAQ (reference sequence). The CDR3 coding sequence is TGTGCCAGCAGCTTGTCCAGGGAAGAGGTGACCCAGTACTTC. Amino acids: CASSLSREEVTQYF.

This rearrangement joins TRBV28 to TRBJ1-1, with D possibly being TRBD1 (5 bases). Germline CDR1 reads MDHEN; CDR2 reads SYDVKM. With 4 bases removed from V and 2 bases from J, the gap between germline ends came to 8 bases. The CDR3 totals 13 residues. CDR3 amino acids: CASSSRENTEAFF. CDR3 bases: TGTGCCAGCAGTTCCAGGGAAAACACTGAAGCTTTCTTT.

The CDR3 region is CASSLLQGIKFF. CDR3 nucleotide sequence: TGTGCCAGCAGTTTATTACAGGGGATTAAGTTCTTC. The chain joins TRBV27 to TRBJ2-1; 7 nucleotides match TRBD1. This CDR3 spans 12 amino acids. The germline V gene encodes CDR1 MNHEY and CDR2 SMNVEV (reference sequence). Unmatched junction bases numbered 5, after V lost 1 base and J lost 14 bases.

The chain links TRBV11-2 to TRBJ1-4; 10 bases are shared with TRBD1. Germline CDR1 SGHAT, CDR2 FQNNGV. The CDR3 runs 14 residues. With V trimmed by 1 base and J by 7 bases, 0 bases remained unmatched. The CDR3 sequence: CASSLGQGAEKLFF. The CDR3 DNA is TGTGCCAGCAGCTTAGGACAGGGGGCTGAAAAACTGTTTTTT.

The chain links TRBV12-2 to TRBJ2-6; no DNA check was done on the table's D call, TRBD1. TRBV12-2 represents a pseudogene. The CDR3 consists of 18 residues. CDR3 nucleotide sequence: TGTGCAAGTCGCTATTTAACCTCCACACAAAGTCGGGCCAACGTCCTGACTTTC. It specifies CASRYLTSTQSRANVLTF.

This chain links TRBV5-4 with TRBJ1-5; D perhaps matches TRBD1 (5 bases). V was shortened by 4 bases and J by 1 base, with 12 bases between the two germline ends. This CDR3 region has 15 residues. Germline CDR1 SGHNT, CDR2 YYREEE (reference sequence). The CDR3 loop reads CASSPRGLSNQPQHF. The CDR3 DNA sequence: TGTGCCAGCAGCCCGCGGGGGTTAAGCAATCAGCCCCAGCATTTT.

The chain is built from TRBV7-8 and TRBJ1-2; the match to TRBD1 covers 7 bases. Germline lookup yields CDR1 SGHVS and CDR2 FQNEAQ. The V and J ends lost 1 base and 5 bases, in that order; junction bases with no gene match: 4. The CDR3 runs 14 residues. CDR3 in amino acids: CASSLVAGGYGYTF. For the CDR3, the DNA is TGTGCCAGCAGCTTAGTGGCAGGGGGGTATGGCTACACCTTC.

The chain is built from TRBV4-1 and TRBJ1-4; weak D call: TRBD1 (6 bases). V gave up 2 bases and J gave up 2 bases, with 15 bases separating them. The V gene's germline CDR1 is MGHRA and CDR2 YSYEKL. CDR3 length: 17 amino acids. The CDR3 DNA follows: TGCGCCAGCAGCCAACCCCGAACAGGGTCCACTAATGAAAAACTGTTTTTT. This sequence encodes CASSQPRTGSTNEKLFF.

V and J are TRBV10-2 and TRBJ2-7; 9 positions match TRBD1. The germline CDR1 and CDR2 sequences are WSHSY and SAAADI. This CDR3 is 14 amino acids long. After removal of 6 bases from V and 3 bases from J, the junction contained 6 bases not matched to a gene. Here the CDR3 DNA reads TGCGCCAGCAGGAGGGACAGGGAGGGCTACGAGCAGTACTTC. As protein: CASRRDREGYEQYF.

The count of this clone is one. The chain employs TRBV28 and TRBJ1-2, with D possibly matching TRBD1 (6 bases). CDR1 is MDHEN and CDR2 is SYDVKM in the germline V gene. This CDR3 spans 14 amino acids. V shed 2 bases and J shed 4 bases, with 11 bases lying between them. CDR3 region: CASSLRGISYGYTF. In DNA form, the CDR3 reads TGTGCCAGCAGTTTAAGGGGGATCTCCTATGGCTACACCTTC.

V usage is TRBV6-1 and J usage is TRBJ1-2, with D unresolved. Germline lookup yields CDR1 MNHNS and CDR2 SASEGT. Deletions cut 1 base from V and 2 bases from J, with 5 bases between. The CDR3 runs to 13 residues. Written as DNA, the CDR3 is TGTGCCAGCAGTGAAGGACACAACTATGGCTACACCTTC. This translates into CASSEGHNYGYTF.

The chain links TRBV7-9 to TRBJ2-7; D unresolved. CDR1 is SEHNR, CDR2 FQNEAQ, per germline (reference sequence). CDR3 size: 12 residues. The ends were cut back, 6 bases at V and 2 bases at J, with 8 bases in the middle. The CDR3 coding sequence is TGTGCCAGCAGTCCGGATACCTACGAGCAGTACTTC. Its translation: CASSPDTYEQYF.

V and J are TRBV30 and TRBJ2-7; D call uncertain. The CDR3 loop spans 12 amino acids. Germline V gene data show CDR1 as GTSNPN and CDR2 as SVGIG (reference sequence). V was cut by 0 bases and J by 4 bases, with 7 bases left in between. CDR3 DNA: TGTGCCTGGAGTGTATCTCCGTACGAGCAGTACTTC. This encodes CAWSVSPYEQYF.